The 32 T cell receptor beta chains presented below share a single source sample, sequenced in a study of T cells in Graves' hyperthyroidism and ophthalmopathy. RNA transcripts gave rise to amplified TCR beta CDR3 regions. The primer set for the first-round RT-PCR of the TCR CDR3 was HTBI. TCRdb independently ran MiXCR on the multiplex PCR reads; one entry per CDR3 protein. Of around 350,000 distinct CDR3 sequences in the sample, less than 15% were seen once. Specimen: blood. These receptors originate from a woman in her late teens or twenties with Graves' hyperthyroidism.

The sample holds many counts of this clonotype. This chain uses TRBV28 with TRBJ1-1; a possible D gene is TRBD1 (5 bases). Germline V gene lookup returns CDR1 MDHEN and CDR2 SYDVKM. The CDR3 extends over 14 amino acids. Between the trimmed V and J ends, which lost 6 bases and 6 bases, there was a span of 17 bases. The CDR3 region has the DNA TGTGCCAGCAGCTCTGTCCAGGGACTCGCTGAAGCTTTCTTT. Its protein product is CASSSVQGLAEAFF.

This clonotype was seen repeatedly, ten times or more. J is TRBJ2-1 and V is TRBV15, with 8 bases that match TRBD2. The J segment lost 2 bases and the V segment lost 8 bases, leaving 8 bases of the junction unmatched. Germline assignment: CDR1 LNHNV and CDR2 YYDKDF (reference sequence). The CDR3 totals 15 residues. The CDR3 coding sequence is TGTGCCACCGGGGGGCTAGCGGGTACCTACAATGAGCAGTTCTTC. Its protein product is CATGGLAGTYNEQFF.

This clonotype was detected ten times or more. J is TRBJ2-7 and V is TRBV3-1, with TRBD2 matching 10 bases. The CDR3 length is 13 residues. Unmatched junction bases numbered 5, after V lost 8 bases and J lost 4 bases. CDR1 and CDR2 (germline): LGHDT, YNNKEL (reference sequence). This chain's CDR3 is CASRLAGQYEQYF. As DNA, the CDR3 is TGTGCCAGCCGACTAGCGGGTCAGTACGAGCAGTACTTC.

This clonotype was counted at least ten times. This sequence joins TRBV27 and TRBJ2-3; D tentatively fits TRBD1 or TRBD2 (5 bases each). V was shortened by 2 bases and J by 5 bases, with 17 bases between the two germline ends. Germline loops: CDR1 MNHEY, CDR2 SMNVEV (reference sequence). This CDR3 spans 16 amino acids. CDR3 loop: CASSLEGSGRGDTQYF. CDR3 DNA: TGTGCCAGCAGTTTAGAGGGGTCCGGCCGTGGAGATACGCAGTATTTT.

This clonotype appeared a few times. The chain has TRBV20-1 and TRBJ1-2; no firm D call. Germline V gene lookup returns CDR1 DFQATT and CDR2 SNEGSKA (reference sequence). V was shortened by 3 bases and J by 2 bases, with 7 bases between the two germline ends. This CDR3 contains 12 residues. CDR3 sequence reads: CSASPGNYGYTF. CDR3 coding DNA: TGCAGTGCTAGCCCCGGGAACTATGGCTACACCTTC.

Comment on this clonotype: A read error may explain this, as a much larger clone is one base away. The chain joins TRBV28 to TRBJ2-2; 8 nucleotides agree with TRBD1. J was trimmed by 10 bases and V by 8 bases; bases with no gene match: 12. CDR1 and CDR2 from the germline V gene are MDHEN and SYDVKM. This CDR3 region has 14 residues. CDR3 sequence reads: CASSPTGGNEELFF. In DNA, the CDR3 is TGTGCCAGCTCCCCTACAGGGGGTAACGAGGAGCTGTTTTTT.

This clonotype appeared many times. The genes are TRBV20-1 and TRBJ1-1, with D uncertain. Per the germline V gene, CDR1 is DFQATT and CDR2 is SNEGSKA (reference sequence). The CDR3 is 13 amino acids. V lost 6 bases to trimming and J lost 1 base, with 12 bases between them. The CDR3 reads CSAGRRANTEAFF. DNA of the CDR3: TGCAGTGCAGGGCGAAGAGCGAACACTGAAGCTTTCTTT.

In this sample, this clonotype turned up many times. V gene TRBV7-2 combines with J gene TRBJ2-5, with D perhaps matching TRBD1 or TRBD2 (5 bases each). This CDR3 has 17 residues. V lost 4 bases and J lost 7, with 25 bases in between. In germline, CDR1 is SGHTA, CDR2 FQGNSA. In DNA form, the CDR3 reads TGTGCCAGCAGCTCCTCAGCGGTCACAATGCTAAGGGGGACCCAGTACTTC. As protein: CASSSSAVTMLRGTQYF.

This clonotype was seen many times. V usage is TRBV6-5 and J usage is TRBJ2-1; D is unresolved. Germline loops: CDR1 MNHEY, CDR2 SVGAGI. Trimming stripped 0 bases from V and 8 bases from J, with 23 bases between. The CDR3 consists of 18 residues. CDR3 in DNA: TGTGCCAGCAGTTACTCGAATGACCCCCGGCCCCAATTGGATGAGCAGTTCTTC. It is translated as CASSYSNDPRPQLDEQFF.

V gene TRBV6-1 combines with J gene TRBJ2-5; either TRBD1 or TRBD2 may fit D (5 bases each). CDR1 and CDR2 from the germline V gene are MNHNS and SASEGT. Deletions cut 8 bases from V and 3 bases from J, with 10 bases between. The CDR3 length is 12 residues. The CDR3 region has the DNA TGTGCCAGCGGGACGGGTGAAGAGACCCAGTACTTC. Amino acids: CASGTGEETQYF.

This clonotype was counted between two and nine times. This chain links TRBV6-6 with TRBJ1-6, with a possible D match to TRBD1 (5 bases). V was trimmed by 4 bases and J by 0 bases, leaving 16 bases between them. The CDR3 totals 18 residues. Germline CDR1 reads MNHNY; CDR2 reads SVGAGI (reference sequence). The CDR3 nucleotides read TGTGCCAGCAGTTCTCGACAGCCTCGAAGCTCCTATAATTCACCCCTCCACTTT. It encodes CASSSRQPRSSYNSPLHF.

Turning to this clonotype: A junction boundary mismatches the germline segment, possibly from a read error. The chain links TRBV20-1 to TRBJ1-6, with TRBD1 as a possible D gene (6 bases). Germline CDR1 is DFQATT and CDR2 is SNEGSKA (reference sequence). CDR3 length: 16 amino acids. The DNA of the CDR3 is TGCAGTGCTCCCACGGGGGGCGAGGGCCGTAATCCACCCCTCCACTTT. Translation gives CSAPTGGEGRNPPLHF.

This clonotype appeared many times. The V call is TRBV12-3 or TRBV12-4, the J call TRBJ2-5; 9 nucleotides line up with TRBD2. This CDR3 comprises 13 residues. V was clipped by 10 bases and J by 3 bases; unmatched bases: 6. The CDR3 bases are TGTGCCACCCTAGCGGGGAACAAAGAGACCCAGTACTTC. Encoded protein: CATLAGNKETQYF.

This clonotype was counted many times. The chain recombines TRBV6-2 or TRBV6-3 with TRBJ2-1; 16 bases match TRBD2. Per germline, CDR1 MNHEY and CDR2 SVGEGT. CDR3 length equals 17 residues. The V and J ends lost 5 bases and 9 bases, in that order; junction bases with no gene match: 10. CDR3 region: CASSNSGLAGGRGEQFF. CDR3 nucleotides: TGTGCCAGCAGTAATTCGGGACTAGCGGGGGGGCGCGGTGAGCAGTTCTTC.

This clonotype appeared many times. The chain employs TRBV27 and TRBJ2-7; D gene unclear. Germline CDR1 reads MNHEY; CDR2 reads SMNVEV (reference sequence). This CDR3 region has 13 residues. Trimming cost V 4 bases and J 6 bases, with 13 bases left between them. The CDR3 nucleotides read TGTGCCAGCAGTTGGGTCGCCCTGGGCGAGCAGTACTTC. Translating it yields CASSWVALGEQYF.

This clonotype was picked up a small number of times. This chain links TRBV5-4 with TRBJ1-3; a weak D match, TRBD1 (5 bases). V lost 2 bases, J lost 2 bases, and 11 bases lay in between. Germline V gene sequence: CDR1 SGHNT, CDR2 YYREEE (reference sequence). This CDR3 is built from 15 residues. DNA of the CDR3: TGTGCCAGCAGCTTTCGTCAGGGCCCTGGAAACACCATATATTTT. Amino acid sequence: CASSFRQGPGNTIYF.

This clonotype has a count of ten or more. The chain links TRBV11-3 to TRBJ2-1, with TRBD1 as a possible D gene (5 bases). The V end was cut by 5 bases, the J end by 0 bases, with 11 bases between. Germline V gives CDR1 SGHNT, CDR2 YENEEA. The CDR3 length is 15 residues. This chain's CDR3 is CASSPQGTSYNEQFF. CDR3 in DNA: TGTGCCAGCAGCCCTCAGGGAACCTCCTACAATGAGCAGTTCTTC.

Details on this clonotype: A read error may be the cause here, since a much bigger clone is one base away. The V and J genes are TRBV24-1 and TRBJ2-1; D call uncertain. Germline lookup yields CDR1 KGHDR and CDR2 SFDVKD. The CDR3 runs to 12 residues. The CDR3 coding sequence is TGTGCCACTGCAGGTCCTAACAATGGGCAGTTCTTC. This gives the protein CATAGPNNGQFF.

The V and J genes are TRBV12-3 or TRBV12-4 and TRBJ2-7, with D uncertain. The CDR3 covers 11 residues. With 4 bases removed from V and 9 bases from J, the gap between germline ends came to 10 bases. CDR3 in amino acids: CASSSPLGQYF. CDR3 DNA: TGTGCCAGCAGTTCGCCCCTAGGGCAGTACTTC.

This clonotype has only a few counts. A much larger clone lies a single base off, so this may be a read error. The chain links TRBV18 to TRBJ1-3, with no clear D. The CDR3 loop spans 15 amino acids. Germline V gene data show CDR1 as KGHSH and CDR2 as LQKENI. The CDR3 nucleotides are TGTGCCAGCTCACCACAGGCACTCTCTGGAAACACCATATGTTTT. Translating it yields CASSPQALSGNTICF.

This clonotype was counted many times. The chain links TRBV9 to TRBJ2-1, with a weak D call TRBD2 (6 bases). Between the trimmed V and J ends, which lost 0 bases and 2 bases, there was a span of 12 bases. This CDR3 spans 16 amino acids. Germline V gene sequence: CDR1 SGDLS, CDR2 YYNGEE. CDR3 amino acids: CASSVGGIAAYNEQFF. Written as DNA, the CDR3 is TGTGCCAGCAGCGTAGGAGGGATAGCGGCCTACAATGAGCAGTTCTTC.

This clonotype occurred many times. CDR3 sequence: CASSPGTGGRETQYF. The CDR3, as DNA: TGTGCCAGCAGTCCCGGGACAGGGGGCAGAGAGACCCAGTACTTC. The gene calls are TRBV28 and TRBJ2-5, with 12 positions matching TRBD1. V gave up 5 bases and J gave up 4 bases; unmatched junction bases: 5. Germline CDR1 MDHEN, CDR2 SYDVKM. This CDR3 is 15 amino acids long.

There are many counts of this clonotype. The chain couples TRBV4-3 to TRBJ2-5; D is possibly TRBD2 (6 bases). V lost 3 bases and J lost 4, with 18 bases in between. Germline V gene data show CDR1 as LGHNA and CDR2 as YSLEER. The CDR3 length is 16 residues. The CDR3 sequence: CASSQRIAGSGETQYF. In DNA, the CDR3 is TGCGCCAGCAGCCAGAGGATTGCCGGGAGCGGAGAGACCCAGTACTTC.

This clonotype was picked up many times. V is TRBV5-1 and J is TRBJ2-1; D perhaps matches TRBD2 (7 bases). The V gene's germline CDR1 is SGHRS and CDR2 YFSETQ. The CDR3 contains 16 residues. V lost 1 base and J lost 5, with 16 bases in between. The CDR3 region has the DNA TGCGCCAGCAGCTTGCTCTCGGGGGGCTACAACAATGAGCAGTTCTTC. This codes for CASSLLSGGYNNEQFF.

In this sample, this clonotype turned up many times. This rearrangement joins TRBV12-3 or TRBV12-4 to TRBJ2-7; D is undetermined. Trimming cost V 4 bases and J 5 bases, with 6 bases left between them. The CDR3 sequence is 11 residues long. The CDR3 loop reads CASSWAHEQYF. CDR3 in DNA: TGTGCCAGCAGTTGGGCCCACGAGCAGTACTTC.

This clonotype has more than one count but fewer than ten. This chain links TRBV5-5 with TRBJ2-5, with D unresolved. The V gene lost 0 bases and the J gene lost 2 bases, with 8 bases spanning the gap. Germline V gene data show CDR1 as SGHKS and CDR2 as YYEKEE (reference sequence). The CDR3 consists of 14 residues. The CDR3 loop reads CASSLGSLQETQYF. In DNA, the CDR3 is TGTGCCAGCAGCTTGGGGTCCTTGCAAGAGACCCAGTACTTC.

This clonotype has at least ten counts. The rearrangement joins TRBV2 to TRBJ1-3, with D perhaps TRBD1 (5 bases). Germline CDR1 is SNHLY and CDR2 is FYNNEI. The V end was cut by 3 bases, the J end by 6 bases, with 15 bases between. The CDR3 spans 15 residues. CDR3: CASSDQGVSLNTIYF. For the CDR3, the DNA is TGTGCCAGCAGTGACCAGGGAGTTTCCCTAAACACCATATATTTT.

J is TRBJ1-2 and V is TRBV11-2; D uncertain. The germline CDR1 and CDR2 sequences are SGHAT and FQNNGV. The CDR3 consists of 15 residues. V was clipped by 4 bases and J by 0 bases, with 12 bases between them. CDR3 protein: CASSSPRIANYGYTF. CDR3 sequence (DNA): TGTGCCAGCAGCTCCCCCAGGATAGCTAACTATGGCTACACCTTC.

This clonotype showed up many times. The genes are TRBV24-1 and TRBJ2-1; 8 nucleotides match TRBD2. CDR1 and CDR2 (germline): KGHDR, SFDVKD. This CDR3 has 22 residues. V lost 1 base to trimming and J lost 3 bases; unmatched junction nucleotides: 22. The DNA for the CDR3 is TGTGCCACCAGTGATTTTTCCAGGGCAGGAGCGGGGGCCTCTCCAGTCTACAATGAGCAGTTCTTC. It translates to CATSDFSRAGAGASPVYNEQFF.

In this sample, this clonotype turned up many times. This chain uses TRBV7-8 with TRBJ2-1; 7 bases are shared with TRBD2. Germline CDR1 SGHVS, CDR2 FQNEAQ. This CDR3 spans 12 amino acids. J lost 6 bases, V lost 8 bases, and 4 bases had no gene match. The CDR3, as DNA: TGTGCCAGCGGGGGGGGGGGCAATGAGCAGTTCTTC. Encoded protein: CASGGGGNEQFF.

In its sample, this clonotype was seen many times. The genes are TRBV7-2 and TRBJ2-7, with D tentatively TRBD1 or TRBD2 (6 bases each). The germline CDR1 and CDR2 sequences are SGHTA and FQGNSA. Trimming removed 3 bases at V and 4 bases at J, with 16 bases between. The CDR3 extends over 15 amino acids. The CDR3 spells CASSFKGGDGYEQYF. The CDR3, as DNA: TGTGCCAGCAGCTTTAAGGGGGGAGATGGATACGAGCAGTACTTC.

As for this clonotype: At one boundary the junction diverges from the germline segment, which might be a read error. This rearrangement joins TRBV7-2 to TRBJ2-7; TRBD2 is a possible D gene (6 bases). The CDR3 consists of 17 residues. In germline, CDR1 is SGHTA, CDR2 FQGNSA. The CDR3 DNA reads as TGTGCCAACAGCCCTACCCGCTCGACTAGTTTAGGTTACGAGCAGTACTTC. Protein product: CANSPTRSTSLGYEQYF. Together with reference TRBV7-2 and TRBJ2-7, the CDR3 gives the full variable domain: GAGVSQSPSNKVTEKGKDVELRCDPISGHTALYWYRQSLGQGLEFLIYFQGNSAPDKSGLPSDRFSAERTGGSVSTLTIQRTQQEDSAVYLCANSPTRSTSLGYEQYFGPGTRLTVT.